A selection of T cell receptor beta chains follows, all from one sample in a study of blood T cell repertoires in COVID-19. Generated by immunoSEQ multiplex PCR, the TCRdb table keeps only in-frame clones and is missing some. The profile shows some 150,000 clones, around 83% of them singletons. The specimen was PBMCs or T cells enriched from blood (not recorded which). The receptors originated from a woman aged 50 to 60 who had been exposed to COVID-19. CDR3s include the opening cysteine and the closing phenylalanine or tryptophan. Each record gives: D gene, J gene, clone size, V gene, CDR3 protein, CDR3 DNA. D genes are given only for firm matches. Clone size appears in some rows only: once, few, many, or a class for an expanded clone.

>NA|TRBJ1-2|NA|TRBV6-5
CASSLVGGRHGYTF
TGTGCCAGCAGTCTCGTCGGGGGGAGGCACGGCTACACCTTC
>NA|TRBJ1-5|NA|TRBV5-6
CASSLLGVEQPQHF
TGTGCCAGCAGCCTCCTAGGCGTTGAGCAGCCCCAGCATTTT
>NA|TRBJ2-5|NA|TRBV29-1
CSVREGETQYF
TGCAGCGTCAGGGAAGGGGAGACCCAGTACTTC
>TRBD1|TRBJ2-5|NA|TRBV5-1
CASSVPGQGALKETQYF
TGCGCCAGCAGCGTCCCGGGACAGGGGGCTTTGAAAGAGACCCAGTACTTC
>NA|TRBJ2-3|few|TRBV6-5
CASSYGRGDTQYF
TGTGCCAGCAGTTATGGACGGGGAGATACGCAGTATTTT
>NA|TRBJ1-2|NA|TRBV19
CASSSQGGRYYGYTF
TGTGCCAGTAGTAGCCAGGGAGGGCGATACTATGGCTACACCTTC
>TRBD1|TRBJ1-1|NA|TRBV7-9
CASRAGTGTEAFF
TGTGCCAGCAGGGCCGGGACAGGGACTGAAGCTTTCTTT
>TRBD2|TRBJ2-3|NA|TRBV19
CASSAGGPFDPTDTQYF
TGTGCCAGCTCAGCGGGGGGGCCTTTTGATCCCACAGATACGCAGTATTTT
>NA|TRBJ1-2|NA|TRBV7-8
CASSSTGQSSHGYTF
TGTGCCAGCAGCTCCACGGGACAATCTTCCCATGGCTACACCTTC
>NA|TRBJ1-5|NA|TRBV10-2
CASSVTPNQPQHF
TGCGCCAGCAGTGTGACACCCAATCAGCCCCAGCATTTT
>TRBD1|TRBJ1-5|NA|TRBV19
CASRLQGAKYQPQHF
TGTGCCAGTAGACTACAGGGGGCCAAATATCAGCCCCAGCATTTT
>TRBD1|TRBJ1-2|NA|TRBV6-1
CASIPRQGVSGYTF
TGTGCCAGCATTCCCCGGCAGGGGGTCAGCGGCTACACCTTC
>TRBD2|TRBJ2-3|NA|TRBV6-2/TRBV6-3
CASSTYSGGRADTQYF
TGTGCCAGCAGTACCTATAGCGGGGGAAGGGCAGATACGCAGTATTTT
>TRBD2|TRBJ2-5|NA|TRBV5-1
CASSEGLAAKETQYF
TGCGCCAGCAGCGAAGGACTAGCGGCAAAAGAGACCCAGTACTTC
>TRBD1|TRBJ1-4|NA|TRBV5-1
CASSLVQGASEKLFF
TGCGCCAGCAGCTTGGTACAGGGGGCAAGTGAAAAACTGTTTTTT
>TRBD1|TRBJ1-1|NA|TRBV7-9
CASSLIGGNTEAFF
TGTGCCAGCAGCTTAATAGGGGGCAACACTGAAGCTTTCTTT
>NA|TRBJ2-3|NA|TRBV9
CASSLDSSDTQYF
TGTGCCAGCAGCCTGGACTCCTCGGATACGCAGTATTTT
>NA|TRBJ2-5|few|TRBV5-4
CASSFPGRQETQYF
TGTGCCAGCAGCTTCCCCGGGAGACAAGAGACCCAGTACTTC
>TRBD1|TRBJ2-7|NA|TRBV19
CASRGQGRTYEQYF
TGTGCCAGTAGAGGACAGGGACGGACCTACGAGCAGTACTTC
>NA|TRBJ2-1|NA|TRBV3-1/TRBV3-2
CASSQGAPSSYNEQFF
TGTGCCAGCAGCCAAGGAGCGCCCTCCTCCTACAATGAGCAGTTCTTC
>NA|TRBJ1-3|NA|TRBV5-6
CASSSKSGTPGNTIYF
TGTGCCAGCAGCTCAAAGTCCGGGACACCTGGAAACACCATATATTTT
>NA|TRBJ1-4|few|TRBV2
CASHGGVEEKLFF
TGTGCCAGCCACGGGGGAGTAGAGGAAAAACTGTTTTTT
>TRBD1|TRBJ1-2|NA|TRBV4-3
CASSQDRTGARSYTF
TGCGCCAGCAGCCAAGATCGGACAGGGGCGAGGAGCTACACCTTC
>NA|TRBJ1-5|NA|TRBV2
CAKGGPDLLGSQHF
TGTGCCAAAGGGGGTCCGGACCTTTTGGGGTCCCAGCATTTT